The 23 T cell receptor beta chains presented below share a single source sample, sequenced in a study of blood T cell repertoires in COVID-19. Here immunoSEQ multiplex PCR was the method, and the copy in TCRdb shows in-frame clones only, minus some. The repertoire has some 130,000 clones, approximately 82% of them found once; the top ten carry 9.5% to 13%. The sequencing sample was made of peripheral blood. These receptors came from a man between 60 and 75 years old who had recovered from COVID-19.

The rearrangement links TRBV3-1 (or the pseudogene TRBV3-2) to TRBJ1-5; 7 bases are shared with TRBD1. CDR3 length equals 15 residues. Germline CDR1 reads LGHDT; CDR2 reads YNNKEL (reference sequence). V trimming: 1 base; J trimming: 6 bases; junction bases outside the gene matches: 6. The DNA of the CDR3 is TGTGCCAGCAGCCAAGGACAGGGTCGGGGTCAGCCCCAGCATTTT. Its translation is CASSQGQGRGQPQHF.

The sample holds a few counts of this clone. The J gene is TRBJ2-3, the V gene TRBV29-1; the match to TRBD2 covers 9 bases. Germline-derived CDR1 and CDR2 are SQVTM and ANQGSEA. This CDR3 is built from 15 residues. V was pared by 6 bases and J by 5 bases, with 12 bases of the junction left unmatched. The CDR3 reads CSVESWRGGRDTQYF. The CDR3 DNA reads TGCAGCGTCGAATCATGGCGGGGGGGCCGAGATACGCAGTATTTT.

This chain links TRBV5-1 with TRBJ2-7; the match to TRBD1 covers 8 bases. Germline-derived CDR1 and CDR2 are SGHRS and YFSETQ. With V trimmed by 4 bases and J by 5 bases, 5 bases remained unmatched. The CDR3 covers 13 residues. The CDR3 spells CASSLDRVHEQYF. DNA for the CDR3: TGCGCCAGCAGCCTGGACAGGGTCCACGAGCAGTACTTC.

This chain connects TRBV11-1 to TRBJ1-6, with 9 bases identical to TRBD1. The CDR3 extends over 14 amino acids. Germline CDR1 SGHAT, CDR2 FQDESV (reference sequence). The ends lost 5 bases at V and 7 bases at J; junction bases unmatched: 3. DNA for the CDR3: TGTGCCAGCAGCATGGGACAGGGAAATTCACCCCTCCACTTT. Amino acid sequence: CASSMGQGNSPLHF. The full variable domain, completed using reference TRBV11-1 and TRBJ1-6, is EAEVAQSPRYKITEKSQAVAFWCDPISGHATLYWYRQILGQGPELLVQFQDESVVDDSQLPKDRFSAERLKGVDSTLKIQPAELGDSAMYLCASSMGQGNSPLHFGNGTRLTVT.

The chain is built from TRBV6-2 or TRBV6-3 and TRBJ2-2; D call uncertain. The CDR3 sequence is 14 residues long. V shed 2 bases and J shed 4 bases, with 8 bases lying between them. Germline loops: CDR1 MNHEY, CDR2 SVGEGT. In DNA form, the CDR3 reads TGTGCCAGCAGTTACAGAGGTTTCACCGGGGAGCTGTTTTTT. Its protein product is CASSYRGFTGELFF.

The chain employs TRBV6-2 or TRBV6-3 and TRBJ2-5; possibly TRBD1 for D (6 bases). The CDR3 loop spans 15 amino acids. Germline loops: CDR1 MNHEY, CDR2 SVGEGT. Deletions cut 5 bases from V and 1 base from J, with 14 bases between. CDR3 residues: CASSTQQGIQETQYF. Written as DNA, the CDR3 is TGTGCCAGCAGTACCCAACAGGGAATCCAAGAGACCCAGTACTTC.

This clone was observed a single time. This rearrangement joins TRBV10-3 to TRBJ2-2; 8 bases are a match to TRBD1. The V gene end was trimmed by 4 bases and the J gene end by 1 base; junction bases not matched to a gene: 5. From germline, CDR1 is ENHRY and CDR2 SYGVKD. The CDR3 loop spans 16 amino acids. DNA of the CDR3: TGTGCCATCAGTGGAACCGGGACAGGGAACACCGGGGAGCTGTTTTTT. Encoded protein: CAISGTGTGNTGELFF.

The chain employs TRBV15 and TRBJ2-1, with 9 bases aligning to TRBD2. CDR1 LNHNV and CDR2 YYDKDF come from the germline V gene (reference sequence). The CDR3 totals 20 residues. Trimming removed 3 bases from V and 2 bases from J; junction bases left unmatched: 17. Written as DNA, the CDR3 is TGTGCCACCAGCAGTCGGTTGCGGGGGGGCTCCATGTCCCCCTACAATGAGCAGTTCTTC. Its protein product is CATSSRLRGGSMSPYNEQFF.

J is TRBJ1-4 and V is TRBV27; D is perhaps TRBD1 (5 bases). The germline V and J ends were trimmed by 0 bases and 5 bases, with 13 bases remaining between them. Germline V CDR1 and CDR2: MNHEY, SMNVEV (reference sequence). The CDR3 extends over 16 amino acids. This chain's CDR3 is CASSLSYSGRNEKLFF. The DNA for the CDR3 is TGTGCCAGCAGTTTATCGTATTCAGGGAGGAATGAAAAACTGTTTTTT.

This clone turned up a few times. J is TRBJ2-7 and V is TRBV4-2; D is possibly TRBD1 (7 bases). Trimming left V 4 bases short and J 3 bases short, with 16 bases between. The CDR3 totals 15 residues. Looked up from germline, CDR1 is LGHNA and CDR2 is YNFKEQ. CDR3 region: CASSPWDSGLYEQYF. DNA for the CDR3: TGTGCCAGCAGCCCCTGGGACAGCGGGCTCTACGAGCAGTACTTC.

This sequence joins TRBV19 and TRBJ2-1, with TRBD1 identical over 8 bases. V lost 2 bases, J lost 8 bases, and 14 bases stayed unmatched. CDR1 and CDR2 (germline): LNHDA, SQIVND (reference sequence). The CDR3 loop spans 17 amino acids. The DNA of the CDR3 is TGTGCCAGTAGTATATGGGGGAACAGGGGGAGAGTTCATGAGCAGTTCTTC. It translates to CASSIWGNRGRVHEQFF. Full variable domain (rest looked up from reference TRBV19 and TRBJ2-1): DGGITQSPKYLFRKEGQNVTLSCEQNLNHDAMYWYRQDPGQGLRLIYYSQIVNDFQKGDIAEGYSVSREKKESFPLTVTSAQKNPTAFYLCASSIWGNRGRVHEQFFGPGTRLTVL.

V usage is TRBV28 and J usage is TRBJ1-6, with D maybe TRBD1 (6 bases). V was pared by 5 bases and J by 4 bases, with 12 bases between. Per the germline V gene, CDR1 is MDHEN and CDR2 is SYDVKM. There are 15 residues in the CDR3. The chain's CDR3 is CASSTGQYYNSPLHF. CDR3 nucleotide sequence: TGTGCCAGCAGTACAGGACAGTATTATAATTCACCCCTCCACTTT.

V gene TRBV27 combines with J gene TRBJ2-1; 7 positions match TRBD2. The CDR3 is made up of 18 amino acids. Germline V gene data show CDR1 as MNHEY and CDR2 as SMNVEV (reference sequence). Trimming cost V 5 bases and J 1 base; bases outside gene matches: 14. CDR3 bases: TGTGCCAGCAGTCCGTTTAGCGGGTTTGTAGGGTCCTACAATGAGCAGTTCTTC. Its translation: CASSPFSGFVGSYNEQFF.

This clone came up once. This CDR3 is CASSQLLPINEQFF. DNA of the CDR3: TGCGCCAGCAGCCAGCTACTACCGATCAATGAGCAGTTCTTC. This chain connects TRBV4-1 to TRBJ2-1; no reliable D call. The CDR3 runs to 14 residues. The V and J ends lost 3 bases and 6 bases respectively, with 12 bases between them. From germline, CDR1 is MGHRA and CDR2 YSYEKL.

The V call is TRBV11-2, the J call TRBJ1-4; D remains ambiguous. Between the trimmed V and J ends, which lost 1 base and 7 bases, there was a span of 13 bases. Germline CDR1 is SGHAT and CDR2 is FQNNGV. The CDR3 is 15 residues long. In DNA, the CDR3 is TGTGCCAGCAGCTTAGGGAGTTATTCCCTTGAAAAACTGTTTTTT. Translation: CASSLGSYSLEKLFF.

The genes are TRBV4-2 and TRBJ2-7, with D perhaps matching TRBD2 (5 bases). Germline loops: CDR1 LGHNA, CDR2 YNFKEQ. V gave up 0 bases and J gave up 4 bases, with 16 bases separating them. This CDR3 has 16 residues. Here the CDR3 DNA reads TGTGCCAGCAGCCAAGATAGGACTCTTGCGAGATACGAGCAGTACTTC. Amino acid sequence: CASSQDRTLARYEQYF.

This clone was picked up many times. The genes are TRBV6-5 and TRBJ1-4, with D possibly TRBD1 on 5 matching bases. The V gene's germline CDR1 is MNHEY and CDR2 SVGAGI. Deletions cut 8 bases from V and 8 bases from J, with 15 bases between. This CDR3 contains 13 residues. As DNA, the CDR3 is TGTGCCAGCTCGATCAGGGAAGGAGAAAAACTGTTTTTT. Translated: CASSIREGEKLFF.

The chain joins TRBV7-2 to TRBJ1-5; D unresolved. Germline V CDR1 and CDR2: SGHTA, FQGNSA. This CDR3 has 12 residues. V shed 5 bases and J shed 3 bases, with 5 bases lying between them. The CDR3 bases are TGTGCCAGCAGCAACTCCAATCAGCCCCAGCATTTT. Its translation is CASSNSNQPQHF.

In DNA, the CDR3 is TGTGCCAGTAGTATGGGGACTAGCGGGGGGACTCGCGATACGCAGTATTTT. Its translation: CASSMGTSGGTRDTQYF. The chain employs TRBV19 and TRBJ2-3, with 15 bases identical to TRBD2. The V gene's germline CDR1 is LNHDA and CDR2 SQIVND (reference sequence). V shed 3 bases and J 6 bases; nucleotides not matched to a gene: 7. The CDR3 is 17 residues long.

As for this clone: This same CDR3 is encoded by further DNA sequences in the sample. The CDR3 DNA follows: TGTGCCAGCAGCCCTGACAGAAACTATGGCTACACCTTC. This translates into CASSPDRNYGYTF. V usage is TRBV7-2 and J usage is TRBJ1-2; maybe TRBD1 (5 bases). The V gene's germline CDR1 is SGHTA and CDR2 FQGNSA. Trimming stripped 5 bases from V and 2 bases from J, with 9 bases between. The CDR3 sequence is 13 residues long. Full variable domain (outside the CDR3, taken from reference TRBV7-2 and TRBJ1-2): GAGVSQSPSNKVTEKGKDVELRCDPISGHTALYWYRQSLGQGLEFLIYFQGNSAPDKSGLPSDRFSAERTGGSVSTLTIQRTQQEDSAVYLCASSPDRNYGYTFGSGTRLTVV.

V is TRBV28 and J is TRBJ1-1, with D uncertain. Deletions cut 6 bases from V and 1 base from J, with 12 bases between. Per the germline V gene, CDR1 is MDHEN and CDR2 is SYDVKM. This CDR3 region has 14 residues. The CDR3 is CASSPRRENTEAFF. CDR3 nucleotide sequence: TGTGCCAGCAGCCCCAGGCGAGAGAACACTGAAGCTTTCTTT. The variable domain in full, completed from reference TRBV28 and TRBJ1-1, reads DVKVTQSSRYLVKRTGEKVFLECVQDMDHENMFWYRQDPGLGLRLIYFSYDVKMKEKGDIPEGYSVSREKKERFSLILESASTNQTSMYLCASSPRRENTEAFFGQGTRLTVV.

This clone is a singleton in its sample. V is TRBV10-3 and J is TRBJ2-1; 8 nucleotides agree with TRBD2. Per germline, CDR1 ENHRY and CDR2 SYGVKD. This CDR3 spans 12 amino acids. After removal of 6 bases from V and 8 bases from J, the junction contained 3 bases not matched to a gene. The CDR3 loop reads CAIRGLEDEQFF. Here the CDR3 DNA reads TGTGCCATCAGGGGACTAGAGGATGAGCAGTTCTTC.

A single count supports this clone. The chain couples TRBV28 to TRBJ2-1; no clear D. The CDR3 totals 13 residues. Germline-derived CDR1 and CDR2 are MDHEN and SYDVKM. The V gene lost 7 bases and the J gene lost 4 bases, with 11 bases spanning the gap. CDR3 sequence: CASTDQVYNEQFF. CDR3 coding DNA: TGTGCCAGCACCGACCAGGTTTACAATGAGCAGTTCTTC.